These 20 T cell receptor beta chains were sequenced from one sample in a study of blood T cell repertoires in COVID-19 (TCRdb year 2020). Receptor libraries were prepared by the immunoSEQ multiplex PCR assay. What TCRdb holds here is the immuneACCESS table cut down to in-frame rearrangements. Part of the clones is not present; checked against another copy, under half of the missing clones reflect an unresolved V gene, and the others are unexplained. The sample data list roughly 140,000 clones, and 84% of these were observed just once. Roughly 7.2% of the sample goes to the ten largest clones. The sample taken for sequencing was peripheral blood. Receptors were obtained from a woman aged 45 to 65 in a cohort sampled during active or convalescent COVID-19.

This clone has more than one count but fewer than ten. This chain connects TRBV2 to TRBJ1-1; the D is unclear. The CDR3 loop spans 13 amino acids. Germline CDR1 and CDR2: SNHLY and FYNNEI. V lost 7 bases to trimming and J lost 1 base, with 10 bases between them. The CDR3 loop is CASTGQTNTEAFF. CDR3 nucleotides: TGTGCCAGCACTGGGCAGACGAACACTGAAGCTTTCTTT. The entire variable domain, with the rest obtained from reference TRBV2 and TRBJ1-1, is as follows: EPEVTQTPSHQVTQMGQEVILRCVPISNHLYFYWYRQILGQKVEFLVSFYNNEISEKSEIFDDQFSVERPDGSNFTLKIRSTKLEDSAMYFCASTGQTNTEAFFGQGTRLTVV.

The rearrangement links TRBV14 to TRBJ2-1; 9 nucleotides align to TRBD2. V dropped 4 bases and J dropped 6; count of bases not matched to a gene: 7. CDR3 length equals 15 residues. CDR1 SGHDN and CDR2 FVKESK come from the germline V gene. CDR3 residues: CASSLLGAGGNEQFF. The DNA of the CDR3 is TGTGCCAGCAGCCTCCTAGGAGCGGGGGGCAATGAGCAGTTCTTC. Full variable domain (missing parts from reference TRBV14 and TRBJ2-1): EAGVTQFPSHSVIEKGQTVTLRCDPISGHDNLYWYRRVMGKEIKFLLHFVKESKQDESGMPNNRFLAERTGGTYSTLKVQPAELEDSGVYFCASSLLGAGGNEQFFGPGTRLTVL.

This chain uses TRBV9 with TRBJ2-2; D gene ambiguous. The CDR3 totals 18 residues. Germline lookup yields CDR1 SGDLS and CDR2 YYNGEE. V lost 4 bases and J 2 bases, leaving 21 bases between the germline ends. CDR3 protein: CASSPEFLAASNTGELFF. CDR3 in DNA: TGTGCCAGCAGCCCGGAGTTTTTGGCGGCGAGTAACACCGGGGAGCTGTTTTTT. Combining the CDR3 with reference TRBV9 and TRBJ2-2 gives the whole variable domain DSGVTQTPKHLITATGQRVTLRCSPRSGDLSVYWYQQSLDQGLQFLIQYYNGEERAKGNILERFSAQQFPDLHSELNLSSLELGDSALYFCASSPEFLAASNTGELFFGEGSRLTVL.

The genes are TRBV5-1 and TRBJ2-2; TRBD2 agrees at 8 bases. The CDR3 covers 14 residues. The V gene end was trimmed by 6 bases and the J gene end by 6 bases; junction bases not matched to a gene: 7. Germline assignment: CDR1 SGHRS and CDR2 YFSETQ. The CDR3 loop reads CASKVGLASGELFF. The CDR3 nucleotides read TGCGCCAGCAAAGTCGGACTAGCTTCCGGGGAGCTGTTTTTT.

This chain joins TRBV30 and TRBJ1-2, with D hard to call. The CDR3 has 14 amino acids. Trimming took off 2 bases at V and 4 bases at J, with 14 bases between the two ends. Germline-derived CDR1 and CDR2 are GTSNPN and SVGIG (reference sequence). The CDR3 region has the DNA TGTGCCTGGAGTAAAGGAGGAGGATCCTATGGCTACACCTTC. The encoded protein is CAWSKGGGSYGYTF. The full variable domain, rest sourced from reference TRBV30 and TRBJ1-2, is SQTIHQWPATLVQPVGSPLSLECTVEGTSNPNLYWYRQAAGRGLQLLFYSVGIGQISSEVPQNLSASRPQDRQFILSSKKLLLSDSGFYLCAWSKGGGSYGYTFGSGTRLTVV.

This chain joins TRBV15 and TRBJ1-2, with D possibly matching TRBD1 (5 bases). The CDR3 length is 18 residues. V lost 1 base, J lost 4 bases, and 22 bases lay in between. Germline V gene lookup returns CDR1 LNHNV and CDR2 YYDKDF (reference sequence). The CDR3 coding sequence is TGTGCCACCAGCAGAGGAGGAGGGGCGATGAACTCACCCTATGGCTACACCTTC. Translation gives CATSRGGGAMNSPYGYTF. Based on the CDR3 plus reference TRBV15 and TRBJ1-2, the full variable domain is DAMVIQNPRYQVTQFGKPVTLSCSQTLNHNVMYWYQQKSSQAPKLLFHYYDKDFNNEADTPDNFQSRRPNTSFCFLDIRSPGLGDTAMYLCATSRGGGAMNSPYGYTFGSGTRLTVV.

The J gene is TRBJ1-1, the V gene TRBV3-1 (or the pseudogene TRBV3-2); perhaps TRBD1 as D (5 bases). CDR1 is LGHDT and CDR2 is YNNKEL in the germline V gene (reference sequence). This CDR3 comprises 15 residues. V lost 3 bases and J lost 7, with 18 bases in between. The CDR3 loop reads CASSQPQQGNNEAFF. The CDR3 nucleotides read TGTGCCAGCAGCCAGCCCCAGCAGGGCAATAATGAAGCTTTCTTT.

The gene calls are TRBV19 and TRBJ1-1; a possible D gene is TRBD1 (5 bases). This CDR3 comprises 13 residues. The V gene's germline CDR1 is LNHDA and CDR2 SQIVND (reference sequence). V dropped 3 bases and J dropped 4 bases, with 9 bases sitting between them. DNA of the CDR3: TGTGCCAGTAGTATCATCGGGGGCACTGAAGCTTTCTTT. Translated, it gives CASSIIGGTEAFF.

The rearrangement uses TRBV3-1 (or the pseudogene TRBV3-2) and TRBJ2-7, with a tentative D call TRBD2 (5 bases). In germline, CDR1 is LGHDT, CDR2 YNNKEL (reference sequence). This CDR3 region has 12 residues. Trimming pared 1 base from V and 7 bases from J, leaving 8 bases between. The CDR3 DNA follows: TGTGCCAGCAGCCAAGGGCTAGCAGAGCAGTACTTC. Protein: CASSQGLAEQYF.

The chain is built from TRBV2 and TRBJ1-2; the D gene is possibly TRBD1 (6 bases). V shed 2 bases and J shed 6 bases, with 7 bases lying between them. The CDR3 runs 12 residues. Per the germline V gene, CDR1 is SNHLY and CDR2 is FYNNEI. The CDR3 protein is CASSEQGHGYTF. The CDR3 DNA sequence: TGTGCCAGCAGTGAACAGGGGCATGGCTACACCTTC.

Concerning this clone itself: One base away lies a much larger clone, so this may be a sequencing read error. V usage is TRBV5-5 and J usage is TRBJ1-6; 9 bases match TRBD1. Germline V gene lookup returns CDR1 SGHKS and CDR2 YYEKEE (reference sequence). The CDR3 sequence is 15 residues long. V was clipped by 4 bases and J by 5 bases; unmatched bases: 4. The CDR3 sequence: CASSGGTGNNSPLHF. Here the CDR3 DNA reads TGTGCCAGCAGCGGGGGGACAGGGAATAATTCACCCCTCCACTTT.

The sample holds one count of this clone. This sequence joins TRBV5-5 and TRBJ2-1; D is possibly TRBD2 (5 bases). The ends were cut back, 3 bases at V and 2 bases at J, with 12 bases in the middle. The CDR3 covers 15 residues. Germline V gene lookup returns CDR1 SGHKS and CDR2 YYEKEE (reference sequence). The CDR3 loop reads CASSSGPGTYNEQFF. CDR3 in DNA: TGTGCCAGCAGCTCTGGGCCGGGGACCTACAATGAGCAGTTCTTC.

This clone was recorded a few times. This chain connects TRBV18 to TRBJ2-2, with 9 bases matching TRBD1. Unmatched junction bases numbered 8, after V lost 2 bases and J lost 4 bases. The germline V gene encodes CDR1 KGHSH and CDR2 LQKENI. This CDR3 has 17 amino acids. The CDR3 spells CASSPVIGTGTTGELFF. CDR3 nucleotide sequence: TGTGCCAGCTCACCAGTGATCGGGACAGGGACCACCGGGGAGCTGTTTTTT.

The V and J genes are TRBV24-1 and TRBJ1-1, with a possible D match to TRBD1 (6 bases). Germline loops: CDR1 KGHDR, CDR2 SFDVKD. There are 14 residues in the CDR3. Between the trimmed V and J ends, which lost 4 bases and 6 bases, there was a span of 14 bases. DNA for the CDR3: TGTGCCACCAGTGAAACAGGGACGAGAGCTGAAGCTTTCTTT. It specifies CATSETGTRAEAFF.

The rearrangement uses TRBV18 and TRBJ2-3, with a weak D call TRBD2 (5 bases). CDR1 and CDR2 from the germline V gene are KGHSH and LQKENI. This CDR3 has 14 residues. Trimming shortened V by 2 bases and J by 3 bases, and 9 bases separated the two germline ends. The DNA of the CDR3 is TGTGCCAGCTCACCAATCGGGAAAACAGATACGCAGTATTTT. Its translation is CASSPIGKTDTQYF.

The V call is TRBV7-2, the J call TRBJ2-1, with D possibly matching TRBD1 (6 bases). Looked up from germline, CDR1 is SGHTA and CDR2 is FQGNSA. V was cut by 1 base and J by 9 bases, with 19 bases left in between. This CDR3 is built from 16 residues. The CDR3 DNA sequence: TGTGCCAGCAGCTTAGGCTTTTGGGCAGGGGCAATTGAGCAGTTCTTC. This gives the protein CASSLGFWAGAIEQFF.

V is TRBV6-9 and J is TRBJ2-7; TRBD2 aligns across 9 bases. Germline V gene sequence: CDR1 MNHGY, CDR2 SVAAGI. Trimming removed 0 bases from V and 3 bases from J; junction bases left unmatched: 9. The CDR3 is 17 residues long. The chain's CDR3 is CASSYSDLRGGGYEQYF. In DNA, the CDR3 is TGTGCCAGCAGTTATTCGGATTTGCGGGGGGGAGGCTACGAGCAGTACTTC.

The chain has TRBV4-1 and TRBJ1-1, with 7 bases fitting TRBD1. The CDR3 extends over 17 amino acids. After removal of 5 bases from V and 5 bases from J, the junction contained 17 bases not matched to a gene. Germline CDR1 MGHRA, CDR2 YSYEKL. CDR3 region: CASSSLIRQGRETEAFF. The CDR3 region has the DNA TGCGCCAGCAGCTCTCTCATAAGACAGGGAAGAGAGACTGAAGCTTTCTTT.

DNA of the CDR3: TGTGCCAGCAGTTATGCAGGGATGAACACCGGGGAGCTGTTTTTT. Residues: CASSYAGMNTGELFF. The J gene is TRBJ2-2, the V gene TRBV6-2 or TRBV6-3; possible D gene TRBD1, 5 bases. Germline assignment: CDR1 MNHEY and CDR2 SVGEGT. The CDR3 has 15 residues. V lost 3 bases and J lost 1, with 9 bases in between.

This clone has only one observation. The DNA for the CDR3 is TGTGCCAGCAGTAAACGACAGGGAGCTGAAGCTTTCTTT. This gives the protein CASSKRQGAEAFF. The genes are TRBV12-3 or TRBV12-4 and TRBJ1-1, with 7 bases identical to TRBD1. The CDR3 totals 13 residues. V gave up 5 bases and J gave up 6 bases; unmatched junction bases: 6.